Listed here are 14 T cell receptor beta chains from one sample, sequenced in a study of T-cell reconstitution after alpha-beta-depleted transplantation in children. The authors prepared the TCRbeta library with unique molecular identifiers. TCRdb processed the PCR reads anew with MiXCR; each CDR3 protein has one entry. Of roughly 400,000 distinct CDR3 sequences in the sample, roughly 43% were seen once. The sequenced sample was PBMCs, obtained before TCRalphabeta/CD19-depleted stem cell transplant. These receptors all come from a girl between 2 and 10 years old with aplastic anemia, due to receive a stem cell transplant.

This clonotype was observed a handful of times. The CDR3 nucleotides are TGTGCCAGCAGCCGGCTCTCCGGACACAACTATGGCTACACCTTC. Translation gives CASSRLSGHNYGYTF. The chain carries TRBV6-1 and TRBJ1-2; a weak D match, TRBD1 (5 bases). Trimming shortened V by 6 bases and J by 2 bases, and 16 bases separated the two germline ends. The germline CDR1 and CDR2 sequences are MNHNS and SASEGT. CDR3 length: 15 residues.

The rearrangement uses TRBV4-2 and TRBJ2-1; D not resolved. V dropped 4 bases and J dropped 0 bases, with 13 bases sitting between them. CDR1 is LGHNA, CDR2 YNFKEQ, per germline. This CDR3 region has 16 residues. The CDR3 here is CASSRGVESSYNEQFF. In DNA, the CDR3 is TGTGCCAGCAGCCGCGGAGTGGAGAGCTCCTACAATGAGCAGTTCTTC.

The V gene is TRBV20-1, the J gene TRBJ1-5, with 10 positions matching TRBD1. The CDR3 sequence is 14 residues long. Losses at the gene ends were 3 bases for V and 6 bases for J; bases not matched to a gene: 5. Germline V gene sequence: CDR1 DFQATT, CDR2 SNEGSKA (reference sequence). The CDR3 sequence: CSARGQGSTQPQHF. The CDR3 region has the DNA TGCAGTGCTAGGGGACAGGGGAGTACTCAGCCCCAGCATTTT.

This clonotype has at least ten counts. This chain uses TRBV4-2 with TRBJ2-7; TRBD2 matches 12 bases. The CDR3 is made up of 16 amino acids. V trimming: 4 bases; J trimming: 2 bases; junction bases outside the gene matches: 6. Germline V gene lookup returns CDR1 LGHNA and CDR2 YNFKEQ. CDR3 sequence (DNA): TGTGCCAGCAGCCGTACGACTAGCGGGAGTGCCTACGAGCAGTACTTC. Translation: CASSRTTSGSAYEQYF.

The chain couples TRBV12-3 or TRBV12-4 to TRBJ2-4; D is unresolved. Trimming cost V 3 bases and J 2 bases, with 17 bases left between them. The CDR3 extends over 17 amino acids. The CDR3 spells CASSFSGKGFSKNIQYF. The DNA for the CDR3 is TGTGCCAGCAGTTTCTCGGGTAAGGGTTTCTCCAAAAACATTCAGTACTTC.

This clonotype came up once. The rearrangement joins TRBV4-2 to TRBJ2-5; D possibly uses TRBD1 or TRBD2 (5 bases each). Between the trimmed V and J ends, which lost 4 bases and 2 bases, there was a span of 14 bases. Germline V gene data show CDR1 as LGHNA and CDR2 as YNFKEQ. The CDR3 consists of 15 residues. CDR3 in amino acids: CASSPLVGEQETQYF. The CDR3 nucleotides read TGTGCCAGCAGCCCCCTAGTGGGGGAACAAGAGACCCAGTACTTC.

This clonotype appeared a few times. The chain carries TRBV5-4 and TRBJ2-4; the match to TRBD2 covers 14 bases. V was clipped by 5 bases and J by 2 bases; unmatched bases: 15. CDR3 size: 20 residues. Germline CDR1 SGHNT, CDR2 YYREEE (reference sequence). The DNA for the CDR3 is TGTGCCAGCAGTTTTACCCCGGGACTAGCGGGAGAATCGACCAAAAACATTCAGTACTTC. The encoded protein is CASSFTPGLAGESTKNIQYF.

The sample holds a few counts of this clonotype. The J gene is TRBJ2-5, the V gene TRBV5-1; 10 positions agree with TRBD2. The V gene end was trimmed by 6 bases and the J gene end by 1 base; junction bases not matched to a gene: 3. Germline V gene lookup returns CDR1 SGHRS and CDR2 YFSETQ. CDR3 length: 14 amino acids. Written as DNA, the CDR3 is TGCGCCAGCAAAACTAGCGGGGTCCAAGAGACCCAGTACTTC. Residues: CASKTSGVQETQYF. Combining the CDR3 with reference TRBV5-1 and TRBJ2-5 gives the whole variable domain KAGVTQTPRYLIKTRGQQVTLSCSPISGHRSVSWYQQTPGQGLQFLFEYFSETQRNKGNFPGRFSGRQFSNSRSEMNVSTLELGDSALYLCASKTSGVQETQYFGPGTRLLVL.

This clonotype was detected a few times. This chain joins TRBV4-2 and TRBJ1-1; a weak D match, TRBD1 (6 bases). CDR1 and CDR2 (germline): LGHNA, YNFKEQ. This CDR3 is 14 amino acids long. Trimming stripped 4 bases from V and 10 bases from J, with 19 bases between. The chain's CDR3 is CASSRPPGQGGAFF. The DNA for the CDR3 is TGTGCCAGCAGCCGCCCTCCGGGACAAGGTGGAGCTTTCTTT.

The CDR3 coding sequence is TGTGCCAGCAGCCACTGGGGGGAAGCTTTCTTT. It specifies CASSHWGEAFF. V is TRBV6-1 and J is TRBJ1-1; weak D call: TRBD1 (5 bases). V lost 6 bases, J lost 8 bases, and 10 bases lay in between. The CDR3 spans 11 residues. Germline lookup yields CDR1 MNHNS and CDR2 SASEGT.

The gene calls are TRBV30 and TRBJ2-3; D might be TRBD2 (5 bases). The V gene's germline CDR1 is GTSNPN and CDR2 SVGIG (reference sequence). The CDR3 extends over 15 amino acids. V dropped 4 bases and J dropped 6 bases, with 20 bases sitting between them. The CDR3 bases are TGTGCCTGGATCTCATTCGACGCGGGCTTGGATACGCAGTATTTT. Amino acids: CAWISFDAGLDTQYF.

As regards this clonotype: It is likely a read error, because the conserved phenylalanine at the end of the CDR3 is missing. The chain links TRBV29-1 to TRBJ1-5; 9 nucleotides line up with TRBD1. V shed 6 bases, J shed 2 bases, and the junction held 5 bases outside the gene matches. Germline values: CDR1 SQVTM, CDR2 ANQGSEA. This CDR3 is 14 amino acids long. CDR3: CSVLTGGRNQPQHV. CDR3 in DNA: TGCAGCGTCTTGACAGGGGGACGCAATCAGCCCCAGCATGTT.

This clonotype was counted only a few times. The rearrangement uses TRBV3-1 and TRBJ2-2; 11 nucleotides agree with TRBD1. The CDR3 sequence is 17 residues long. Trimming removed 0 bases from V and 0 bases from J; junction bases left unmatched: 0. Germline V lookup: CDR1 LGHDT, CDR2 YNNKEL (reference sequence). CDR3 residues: CASSQEGQGANTGELFF. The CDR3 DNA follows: TGTGCCAGCAGCCAAGAGGGACAGGGGGCGAACACCGGGGAGCTGTTTTTT.

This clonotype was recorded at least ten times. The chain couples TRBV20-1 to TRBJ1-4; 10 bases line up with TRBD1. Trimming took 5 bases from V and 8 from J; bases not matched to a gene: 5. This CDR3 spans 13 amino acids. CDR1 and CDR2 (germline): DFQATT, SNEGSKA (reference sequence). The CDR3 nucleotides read TGCAGTGCTCAGGGACAGGGGCGGGAAAAACTGTTTTTT. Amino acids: CSAQGQGREKLFF.